This T cell receptor (beta chain) was recorded in a study of T cells after yellow fever vaccination. This clonotype was seen many times. Germline trimming cut 4 bases from V and 5 bases from J; bases unmatched to any gene: 6. This CDR3 spans 15 amino acids. CDR1 and CDR2 (germline): MNHEY, SMNVEV (reference sequence). TCRdb re-derived calls from the 5' RACE reads in MiXCR, one entry per CDR3 protein. The sample includes around 140,000 distinct CDR3 sequences, approximately 6.6% seen only once; the top ten take more than 0.6%. The genes are TRBV27 and TRBJ2-1; 9 bases are shared with TRBD1. Sequencing was performed on CD4+ T cells sorted from PBMCs, taken 10 days after the yellow fever booster vaccination. This clonotype was sampled from a man aged 25 to 40 who received the YFV17D yellow fever vaccine. CDR3 sequence: CASSSLGQGHNEQFF. The DNA for the CDR3 is TGTGCCAGCAGTTCTTTGGGACAGGGCCACAATGAGCAGTTCTTC.